This entry is about one T cell receptor beta chain. The germline gives CDR1 MDHEN, CDR2 SYDVKM. Trimming shortened V by 2 bases and J by 5 bases, and 12 bases separated the two germline ends. The CDR3 loop spans 14 amino acids. The sample is drawn from a study of blood T cell repertoires in COVID-19. About the study: The United States, Italy and Spain supplied acute and convalescent COVID-19 samples. Sources were T cells, B-cell-depleted T cells, or PBMCs; the material itself was cDNA or gDNA.

Under the authors' procedure: Amplification from reference gene primers served as the basis for estimated nucleated cell counts. Sequencing was performed with immunoSEQ multiplex PCR; in TCRdb, only in-frame clones are kept and a portion is missing. The D gene and trimming were derived from the DNA, and the V and J assignments and clone size from that table. The sample has about 210,000 clones, roughly 94% seen once; the top ten hold around 1.2%. This chain links TRBV28 with TRBJ1-1; no reliable D call. Sequenced material: peripheral blood. This TCR was recovered from a man younger than 45 with acute or convalescent COVID-19. CDR3 DNA: TGTGCCAGCAGTTTAGATTCGAGGAGGACTGAAGCTTTCTTT. It specifies CASSLDSRRTEAFF.